A selection of T cell receptor beta chains follows, all from one sample in a study of T cells after yellow fever vaccination. TCRdb processed the 5' RACE reads anew with MiXCR; each CDR3 protein has one entry. The sample has some 200,000 distinct CDR3 sequences, less than 3.5% seen once. Sequenced material: CD4+ T cells sorted from PBMCs, taken 10 days after the yellow fever booster vaccination. These receptors were collected from a man between 18 and 35 years old who received the YFV17D yellow fever vaccine. Both conserved end residues are part of each CDR3. A D gene is named only where the DNA matches it firmly. Expanded clones are given a class, and other clones once, few, many or no size at all.

cdr3_nt: TGTGCCAGCACCTCGGGGATCCAAGAGACCCAGTACTTC; cdr3_aa: CASTSGIQETQYF; v_call: TRBV7-2; d_call: NA; j_call: TRBJ2-5; clone_size: few
cdr3_nt: TGCGCCAGCAGCCCTTTGCCATCCTCAGATACGCAGTATTTT; cdr3_aa: CASSPLPSSDTQYF; v_call: TRBV5-1; d_call: NA; j_call: TRBJ2-3; clone_size: many
cdr3_nt: TGTGCCAGCAGTAAAGGGTCCCGAGGAGAGACCCAGTACTTC; cdr3_aa: CASSKGSRGETQYF; v_call: TRBV7-2; d_call: NA; j_call: TRBJ2-5; clone_size: few
cdr3_nt: TGTGCCAGCAGCGTTGGGACTAGCCGGGCAGATACGCAGTATTTT; cdr3_aa: CASSVGTSRADTQYF; v_call: TRBV5-4; d_call: TRBD2; j_call: TRBJ2-3; clone_size: NA
cdr3_nt: TGTGCCAGCAGCCAGGCCGGAGAGACCCAGTACTTC; cdr3_aa: CASSQAGETQYF; v_call: TRBV4-2; d_call: NA; j_call: TRBJ2-5; clone_size: few
cdr3_nt: TGTGCCAGCAGCTTGACTCGGATGGAGACCCAGTACTTC; cdr3_aa: CASSLTRMETQYF; v_call: TRBV7-9; d_call: NA; j_call: TRBJ2-5; clone_size: NA
cdr3_nt: TGTGCCAGCAGTCCAGGGGGGTTGCGCACTGAAGCTTTCTTT; cdr3_aa: CASSPGGLRTEAFF; v_call: TRBV12-3/TRBV12-4; d_call: TRBD1; j_call: TRBJ1-1; clone_size: NA
cdr3_nt: TGTGCCAGCAGCTCCGAAGGGTTTTCACCCCTCCACTTT; cdr3_aa: CASSSEGFSPLHF; v_call: TRBV7-9; d_call: NA; j_call: TRBJ1-6; clone_size: NA
cdr3_nt: TGTGCCAGCAGCTTAGAACAGGGAAATTCACCCCTCCACTTT; cdr3_aa: CASSLEQGNSPLHF; v_call: TRBV5-4; d_call: NA; j_call: TRBJ1-6; clone_size: NA
cdr3_nt: TGTGCCAGCAGCCTCCTGGGGGTAACCTCTGGCGAGCAGTACTTC; cdr3_aa: CASSLLGVTSGEQYF; v_call: TRBV11-2; d_call: NA; j_call: TRBJ2-7; clone_size: many
cdr3_nt: TGTGCCAGCAGCCAAGATAAAGGCCGAAGGTTCTTCAGCTCCTACAATGAGCAGTTCTTC; cdr3_aa: CASSQDKGRRFFSSYNEQFF; v_call: TRBV4-2; d_call: NA; j_call: TRBJ2-1; clone_size: NA
cdr3_nt: TGCGCCAGCAGCTCGGACAGGGTCTCCGGCTACACCTTC; cdr3_aa: CASSSDRVSGYTF; v_call: TRBV5-1; d_call: TRBD1; j_call: TRBJ1-2; clone_size: many
cdr3_nt: TGTGCCAGCAGCCAATGGGGTAGGACCTACGAGCAGTACTTC; cdr3_aa: CASSQWGRTYEQYF; v_call: TRBV3-1; d_call: NA; j_call: TRBJ2-7; clone_size: many
cdr3_nt: TGTGCCAGCGGCCGTGGCCTGAACACTGAAGCTTTCTTT; cdr3_aa: CASGRGLNTEAFF; v_call: TRBV9; d_call: NA; j_call: TRBJ1-1; clone_size: few
cdr3_nt: TGCAGTGCTAGAGACCCCGGCGGGCCGTACCGTGAAAAACTGTTTTTT; cdr3_aa: CSARDPGGPYREKLFF; v_call: TRBV20-1; d_call: NA; j_call: TRBJ1-4; clone_size: many
cdr3_nt: TGCGCCAGCAGCCAAGGGCTAGCGGGGGGGCAAGATACGCAGTATTTT; cdr3_aa: CASSQGLAGGQDTQYF; v_call: TRBV4-3; d_call: TRBD2; j_call: TRBJ2-3; clone_size: many
cdr3_nt: TGTGCCACCACTGCCGGTAGGACCCAGGGAGGAAACACCATATATTTT; cdr3_aa: CATTAGRTQGGNTIYF; v_call: TRBV7-2; d_call: NA; j_call: TRBJ1-3; clone_size: few
cdr3_nt: TGTGCCAGCAGCGAGGGACTAGCCGTGACCCAGTACTTC; cdr3_aa: CASSEGLAVTQYF; v_call: TRBV9; d_call: TRBD2; j_call: TRBJ2-5; clone_size: many
cdr3_nt: TGTGCCAGCAGCTTAGATATGGTAGCCGGGGAGCTGTTTTTT; cdr3_aa: CASSLDMVAGELFF; v_call: TRBV7-2; d_call: NA; j_call: TRBJ2-2; clone_size: many
cdr3_nt: TGCAGCGTTGAACGTCCCCCTGGGGCCAACGTCCTGACTTTC; cdr3_aa: CSVERPPGANVLTF; v_call: TRBV29-1; d_call: NA; j_call: TRBJ2-6; clone_size: many
cdr3_nt: TGCGCCAGCAGCCCTTTAGGGCCGTTAGGTGAAAAACTGTTTTTT; cdr3_aa: CASSPLGPLGEKLFF; v_call: TRBV5-1; d_call: NA; j_call: TRBJ1-4; clone_size: many
cdr3_nt: TGCGCCAGCGCCGACGGATGGGGAGAGACCCAGTACTTC; cdr3_aa: CASADGWGETQYF; v_call: TRBV5-1; d_call: NA; j_call: TRBJ2-5; clone_size: many
cdr3_nt: TGCGCCAGCAGCTTGAACGGGGACTATGGCTACACCTTC; cdr3_aa: CASSLNGDYGYTF; v_call: TRBV5-1; d_call: NA; j_call: TRBJ1-2; clone_size: many
cdr3_nt: TGTGCCAGCAGCCCAAGGGGGGGGATTTCTGAAAAACTGTTTTTT; cdr3_aa: CASSPRGGISEKLFF; v_call: TRBV11-2; d_call: NA; j_call: TRBJ1-4; clone_size: NA
cdr3_nt: TGTGCCAGCAGCTTCACTAGGGATGGTGAGCAGTTCTTC; cdr3_aa: CASSFTRDGEQFF; v_call: TRBV7-2; d_call: NA; j_call: TRBJ2-1; clone_size: many
cdr3_nt: TGCAGTGCCAACTCGAAAGAGACCCAGTACTTC; cdr3_aa: CSANSKETQYF; v_call: TRBV20-1; d_call: NA; j_call: TRBJ2-5; clone_size: few
cdr3_nt: TGTGCCAGCAGCTTAGCCGGCCTTATGTATGGCTACACCTTC; cdr3_aa: CASSLAGLMYGYTF; v_call: TRBV7-2; d_call: NA; j_call: TRBJ1-2; clone_size: many
cdr3_nt: TGTGCTAGTCCAACGACCGGGGACACTGAAGCTTTCTTT; cdr3_aa: CASPTTGDTEAFF; v_call: TRBV12-5; d_call: NA; j_call: TRBJ1-1; clone_size: many
cdr3_nt: TGTGCCAGCAGCTCGGGACAGCCGGGTGGAGATACGCAGTATTTT; cdr3_aa: CASSSGQPGGDTQYF; v_call: TRBV7-2; d_call: TRBD1; j_call: TRBJ2-3; clone_size: few
cdr3_nt: TGCAGTGCCCTCGTGGGGGCGGGTCTGCCAGATACGCAGTATTTT; cdr3_aa: CSALVGAGLPDTQYF; v_call: TRBV20-1; d_call: NA; j_call: TRBJ2-3; clone_size: NA
cdr3_nt: TGTGCCAGCAGCTCTCGGAACCAAGAGACCCAGTACTTC; cdr3_aa: CASSSRNQETQYF; v_call: TRBV7-9; d_call: NA; j_call: TRBJ2-5; clone_size: few
cdr3_nt: TGTGCCAGCAGCAGGGCCGGGGAGCTGTTTTTT; cdr3_aa: CASSRAGELFF; v_call: TRBV12-3/TRBV12-4; d_call: NA; j_call: TRBJ2-2; clone_size: many
cdr3_nt: TGTGCCAGCTCACCCCAAAGTCTGGGGCAGAACACTGAAGCTTTCTTT; cdr3_aa: CASSPQSLGQNTEAFF; v_call: TRBV18; d_call: NA; j_call: TRBJ1-1; clone_size: many
cdr3_nt: TGTGCCAGCAGCTTATGGCAGGCTAATGAAAAACTGTTTTTT; cdr3_aa: CASSLWQANEKLFF; v_call: TRBV7-9; d_call: NA; j_call: TRBJ1-4; clone_size: few
cdr3_nt: TGTGCCAGCAGCCGTTACAGGGGCGGCTACGAGCAGTACTTC; cdr3_aa: CASSRYRGGYEQYF; v_call: TRBV11-2; d_call: TRBD1; j_call: TRBJ2-7; clone_size: few
cdr3_nt: TGTGCCAGCCTCCAAGAAAGGGTGGGCTATGGCTACACCTTC; cdr3_aa: CASLQERVGYGYTF; v_call: TRBV7-3; d_call: NA; j_call: TRBJ1-2; clone_size: NA
cdr3_nt: TGTGCCAGCAGTTACTCGCCGGGGGATAATGAAAAACTGTTTTTT; cdr3_aa: CASSYSPGDNEKLFF; v_call: TRBV6-2/TRBV6-3; d_call: NA; j_call: TRBJ1-4; clone_size: NA
cdr3_nt: TGTGCCAGCTCACCCTACAGGACCTACGACACTGAAGCTTTCTTT; cdr3_aa: CASSPYRTYDTEAFF; v_call: TRBV18; d_call: NA; j_call: TRBJ1-1; clone_size: NA
cdr3_nt: TGCGCCAGCAGCTTCTCGGTGGGGATCCGAGATGAGCAGTTCTTC; cdr3_aa: CASSFSVGIRDEQFF; v_call: TRBV5-1; d_call: NA; j_call: TRBJ2-1; clone_size: many
cdr3_nt: TGCGCCAGCAGCCAAGAGGGGCTAGCGGGGGGATATACGCAGTATTTT; cdr3_aa: CASSQEGLAGGYTQYF; v_call: TRBV4-3; d_call: TRBD2; j_call: TRBJ2-3; clone_size: many
cdr3_nt: TGTGCCAGCTCACCGGGACAGGGGTATAATTCACCCCTCCACTTT; cdr3_aa: CASSPGQGYNSPLHF; v_call: TRBV18; d_call: TRBD1; j_call: TRBJ1-6; clone_size: NA
cdr3_nt: TGTGCCAGCAGCCTATGGGACAGAGAGAACACTGAAGCTTTCTTT; cdr3_aa: CASSLWDRENTEAFF; v_call: TRBV3-1; d_call: TRBD1; j_call: TRBJ1-1; clone_size: few
cdr3_nt: TGTGCCAGCAGCTTAGTCGGTGGAGCCCAGTACTTC; cdr3_aa: CASSLVGGAQYF; v_call: TRBV5-4; d_call: NA; j_call: TRBJ2-5; clone_size: many
cdr3_nt: TGTGCCAGCAGTGCCGCCCCGGGGAACATTCAGTACTTC; cdr3_aa: CASSAAPGNIQYF; v_call: TRBV25-1; d_call: NA; j_call: TRBJ2-4; clone_size: NA
cdr3_nt: TGCAGCGTGGCAACCCTGCGAGGTTTCAATGGAAACACCATATATTTT; cdr3_aa: CSVATLRGFNGNTIYF; v_call: TRBV29-1; d_call: NA; j_call: TRBJ1-3; clone_size: NA
cdr3_nt: TGTGCCAGCAGTGAAGGTCGGGGGGGCCGGGAGCAGTTCTTC; cdr3_aa: CASSEGRGGREQFF; v_call: TRBV2; d_call: TRBD2; j_call: TRBJ2-1; clone_size: few
cdr3_nt: TGTGCCAGCAGCGTAGGTGGGGAGCCGTCCGACACCTTC; cdr3_aa: CASSVGGEPSDTF; v_call: TRBV9; d_call: NA; j_call: TRBJ1-2; clone_size: few
cdr3_nt: TGTGCCAGCAGCTTAGAAGGTCTCAGGGGCTACACCTTC; cdr3_aa: CASSLEGLRGYTF; v_call: TRBV7-9; d_call: NA; j_call: TRBJ1-2; clone_size: many
cdr3_nt: TGTGCCATCAGTGACCAGCCCCAGCATTTT; cdr3_aa: CAISDQPQHF; v_call: TRBV10-3; d_call: NA; j_call: TRBJ1-5; clone_size: many
cdr3_nt: TGTGCCATCACTTGGGACTCTAACGAGCAGTACTTC; cdr3_aa: CAITWDSNEQYF; v_call: TRBV10-3; d_call: NA; j_call: TRBJ2-7; clone_size: many
cdr3_nt: TGTGCCAGCAGTCCTCCGTTCGAGCGGGGGGGCCGGGAGCAGTTCTTC; cdr3_aa: CASSPPFERGGREQFF; v_call: TRBV12-3/TRBV12-4; d_call: TRBD2; j_call: TRBJ2-1; clone_size: few
cdr3_nt: TGTGCCACCAGCAGATCCCCGACCGCAGATACGCAGTATTTT; cdr3_aa: CATSRSPTADTQYF; v_call: TRBV15; d_call: NA; j_call: TRBJ2-3; clone_size: many
cdr3_nt: TGCGCCAGCAGCTTGGCCGGGGGCCTCTACGAGCAGTACTTC; cdr3_aa: CASSLAGGLYEQYF; v_call: TRBV5-1; d_call: NA; j_call: TRBJ2-7; clone_size: many